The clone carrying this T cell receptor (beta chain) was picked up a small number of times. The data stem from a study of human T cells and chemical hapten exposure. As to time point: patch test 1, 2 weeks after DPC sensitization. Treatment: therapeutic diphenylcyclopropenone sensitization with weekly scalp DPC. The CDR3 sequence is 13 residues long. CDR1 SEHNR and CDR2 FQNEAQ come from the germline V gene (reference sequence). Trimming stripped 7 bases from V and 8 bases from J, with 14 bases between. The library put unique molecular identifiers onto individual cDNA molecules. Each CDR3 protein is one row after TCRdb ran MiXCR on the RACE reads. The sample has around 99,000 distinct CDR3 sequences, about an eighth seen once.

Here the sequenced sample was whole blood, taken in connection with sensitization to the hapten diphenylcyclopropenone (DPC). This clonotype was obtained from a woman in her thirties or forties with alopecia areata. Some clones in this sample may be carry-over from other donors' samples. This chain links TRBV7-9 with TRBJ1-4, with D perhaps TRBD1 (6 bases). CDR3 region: CASTQGGAEKLFF. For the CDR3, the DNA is TGTGCCAGCACCCAAGGGGGGGCCGAAAAACTGTTTTTT.